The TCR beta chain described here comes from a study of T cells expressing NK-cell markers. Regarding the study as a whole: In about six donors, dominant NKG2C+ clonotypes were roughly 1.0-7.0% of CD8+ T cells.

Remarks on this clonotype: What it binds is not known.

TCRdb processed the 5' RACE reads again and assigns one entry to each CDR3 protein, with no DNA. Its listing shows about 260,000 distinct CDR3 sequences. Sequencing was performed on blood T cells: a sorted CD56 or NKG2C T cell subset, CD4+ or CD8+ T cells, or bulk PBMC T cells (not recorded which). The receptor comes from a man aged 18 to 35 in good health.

The CDR3 sequence: CSVAPGGEQYF. The chain is built from TRBV29-1 and TRBJ2-7; TCRdb lists TRBD2, though no DNA is available to test this call. CDR1 and CDR2 from the germline V gene are SQVTM and ANQGSEA. The CDR3 totals 11 residues.